What follows are 14 T cell receptor beta chains derived from one specimen sequenced in a study of OX40 agonist ivuxolimab in advanced cancers. This table comes from immunoSEQ multiplex PCR, and its TCRdb copy is limited to in-frame clones, with some not included. The sample has fewer than 35,000 clones; approximately 86% are singletons. Sequenced material: CD4+ or CD8+ T cells sorted from blood, taken in a trial of the OX40 agonist ivuxolimab. The origin of the receptors is an adult with an advanced solid tumor such as melanoma, head and neck, liver or kidney cancer.

This clone was observed once. This chain uses TRBV9 with TRBJ2-1; a possible D gene is TRBD1 (6 bases). CDR3 length: 15 amino acids. The ends were cut back, 2 bases at V and 2 bases at J, with 11 bases in the middle. The germline gives CDR1 SGDLS, CDR2 YYNGEE. CDR3 amino acids: CASSVAGEPYNEQFF. The CDR3 DNA follows: TGTGCCAGCAGCGTCGCAGGGGAGCCCTACAATGAGCAGTTCTTC.

V is TRBV7-9 and J is TRBJ2-7; 12 bases fit TRBD1. V was pared by 5 bases and J by 4 bases, with 9 bases of the junction left unmatched. This CDR3 contains 16 residues. Germline CDR1 SEHNR, CDR2 FQNEAQ (reference sequence). The CDR3 reads CASSITPGQGAYEQYF. For the CDR3, the DNA is TGTGCCAGCAGCATCACGCCGGGACAGGGGGCTTACGAGCAGTACTTC.

The chain uses TRBV4-1 and TRBJ2-3; 11 nucleotides align to TRBD1. CDR3 length equals 15 residues. J was trimmed by 8 bases and V by 0 bases; bases with no gene match: 4. Germline-derived CDR1 and CDR2 are MGHRA and YSYEKL. The CDR3 coding sequence is TGCGCCAGCAGCCAAGAGGACAGGGGGCCCAGTACGCAGTATTTT. Its protein is CASSQEDRGPSTQYF.

The V and J genes are TRBV6-5 and TRBJ1-5; D unresolved. Germline V gene sequence: CDR1 MNHEY, CDR2 SVGAGI. V gave up 8 bases and J gave up 2 bases, with 10 bases separating them. The CDR3 contains 13 residues. The CDR3: CASRGSGNQPQHF. DNA for the CDR3: TGTGCCAGCCGCGGATCGGGCAATCAGCCCCAGCATTTT.

The chain links TRBV5-6 to TRBJ2-7; TRBD2 agrees at 8 bases. Germline lookup yields CDR1 SGHDT and CDR2 YYEEEE. The V and J ends lost 2 bases and 7 bases, in that order; junction bases with no gene match: 11. This CDR3 region has 15 residues. CDR3 in DNA: TGTGCCAGCAGCTTCGACTTAGCGGGGCGTGGGGAGCAGTACTTC. It codes for CASSFDLAGRGEQYF.

This rearrangement joins TRBV7-9 to TRBJ2-7; possible D gene TRBD2, 5 bases. This CDR3 has 15 residues. V was cut by 2 bases and J by 1 base, with 12 bases left in between. CDR1 SEHNR and CDR2 FQNEAQ come from the germline V gene (reference sequence). The CDR3 nucleotides are TGTGCCAGCAGCTTATCCGGGGAAGGGTCCTACGAGCAGTACTTC. This sequence encodes CASSLSGEGSYEQYF.

This clone was found once. The chain joins TRBV6-5 to TRBJ2-2, with D uncertain. Deletions cut 3 bases from V and 7 bases from J, with 6 bases between. Germline lookup yields CDR1 MNHEY and CDR2 SVGAGI. The CDR3 is made up of 12 amino acids. CDR3 DNA: TGTGCCAGCAGTTATCTGAGCGGGGAGCTGTTTTTT. It is translated as CASSYLSGELFF.

The chain joins TRBV4-3 to TRBJ2-7; TRBD1 aligns across 10 bases. The V segment lost 0 bases and the J segment 5 bases; nucleotides outside the gene matches: 4. Germline V gene lookup returns CDR1 LGHNA and CDR2 YSLEER. The CDR3 is made up of 15 amino acids. This CDR3 reads CASSQDEDRGDEQYF. The CDR3 DNA reads TGCGCCAGCAGCCAAGATGAGGACAGGGGGGACGAGCAGTACTTC.

This clone has a handful of counts. V and J are TRBV9 and TRBJ2-1; D unresolved. Germline-derived CDR1 and CDR2 are SGDLS and YYNGEE. The CDR3 has 11 amino acids. The germline V and J ends were trimmed by 2 bases and 10 bases, with 7 bases remaining between them. The DNA for the CDR3 is TGTGCCAGCAGCGTGGGTGAAGAGCAGTTCTTC. This codes for CASSVGEEQFF.

V is TRBV7-2 and J is TRBJ2-2; D is unresolved. Germline CDR1 is SGHTA and CDR2 is FQGNSA. There are 13 residues in the CDR3. Trimming left V 1 base short and J 5 bases short, with 5 bases between. The CDR3 DNA reads as TGTGCCAGCAGCTTAGAGGGTACCGGGGAGCTGTTTTTT. The encoded protein is CASSLEGTGELFF. The full variable domain, rest sourced from reference TRBV7-2 and TRBJ2-2, is GAGVSQSPSNKVTEKGKDVELRCDPISGHTALYWYRQSLGQGLEFLIYFQGNSAPDKSGLPSDRFSAERTGGSVSTLTIQRTQQEDSAVYLCASSLEGTGELFFGEGSRLTVL.

The chain couples TRBV7-9 to TRBJ2-3; D is uncertain. The CDR3 consists of 15 residues. The germline gives CDR1 SEHNR, CDR2 FQNEAQ (reference sequence). Between the trimmed V and J ends, which lost 5 bases and 2 bases, there was a span of 14 bases. The CDR3 DNA is TGTGCCAGCAGCCCCCCGGACCACCCCACAGATACGCAGTATTTT. Residues: CASSPPDHPTDTQYF. The full variable domain, completed using reference TRBV7-9 and TRBJ2-3, is DTGVSQNPRHKITKRGQNVTFRCDPISEHNRLYWYRQTLGQGPEFLTYFQNEAQLEKSRLLSDRFSAERPKGSFSTLEIQRTEQGDSAMYLCASSPPDHPTDTQYFGPGTRLTVL.

The J gene is TRBJ2-5, the V gene TRBV30, with D possibly TRBD1 on 5 matching bases. This CDR3 region has 13 residues. V was clipped by 3 bases and J by 4 bases, with 12 bases between them. CDR1 is GTSNPN, CDR2 SVGIG, per germline (reference sequence). CDR3 sequence reads: CAWRRQGGETQYF. CDR3 DNA sequence: TGTGCCTGGAGAAGGCAGGGCGGAGAGACCCAGTACTTC.

This chain joins TRBV5-4 and TRBJ1-3, with a tentative D call TRBD1 (6 bases). CDR3 size: 15 residues. Trimming shortened V by 3 bases and J by 0 bases, and 10 bases separated the two germline ends. Germline CDR1 and CDR2: SGHNT and YYREEE (reference sequence). The CDR3 is CASSSWTVSGNTIYF. The DNA of the CDR3 is TGTGCCAGCAGCTCCTGGACAGTCTCTGGAAACACCATATATTTT. Combining the CDR3 with reference TRBV5-4 and TRBJ1-3 gives the whole variable domain ETGVTQSPTHLIKTRGQQVTLRCSSQSGHNTVSWYQQALGQGPQFIFQYYREEENGRGNFPPRFSGLQFPNYSSELNVNALELDDSALYLCASSSWTVSGNTIYFGEGSWLTVV.

A single count supports this clone. V gene TRBV28 combines with J gene TRBJ1-3; D possibly corresponds to TRBD1 (6 bases). The CDR3 totals 16 residues. Trimming took off 3 bases at V and 1 base at J, with 13 bases between the two ends. Germline V CDR1 and CDR2: MDHEN, SYDVKM. CDR3 loop: CASSFVGQGSGNTIYF. The CDR3 DNA reads TGTGCCAGCAGTTTTGTGGGACAAGGATCTGGAAACACCATATATTTT.